The 27 T cell receptor beta chains in this list originate from one sample, sequenced in a study of OX40 agonist ivuxolimab in advanced cancers. Some clones are missing from TCRdb's copy, which holds only in-frame ones; the method was immunoSEQ multiplex PCR. The table has 65,000 to 95,000 clones, 90% to 95% seen once. The material was CD4+ or CD8+ T cells sorted from blood, obtained in a trial of the OX40 agonist ivuxolimab. The receptors come from an adult with an advanced solid tumor such as melanoma, head and neck, liver or kidney cancer.

The table lists this clone with a few counts. The CDR3 DNA is TGTGCCAGTCCGGGCAGGGGGAGCACTGAAGCTTTCTTT. It yields the protein CASPGRGSTEAFF. The chain recombines TRBV5-8 with TRBJ1-1; the match to TRBD1 covers 7 bases. The junction had 8 bases not matched to a gene; V was cut back by 8 bases and J by 4 bases. Looked up from germline, CDR1 is SGHTS and CDR2 is YDEGEE. The CDR3 is made up of 13 amino acids.

The chain combines TRBV5-6 with TRBJ1-2; D call uncertain. Germline-derived CDR1 and CDR2 are SGHDT and YYEEEE. The germline V and J ends were trimmed by 4 bases and 4 bases, with 17 bases remaining between them. This CDR3 comprises 15 residues. DNA for the CDR3: TGTGCCAGCAGCAACGCGGGCCTGCTGGCCTATGGCTACACCTTC. Translated: CASSNAGLLAYGYTF.

The genes are TRBV5-4 and TRBJ1-4; 9 bases match TRBD1. V trimming: 0 bases; J trimming: 2 bases; junction bases outside the gene matches: 2. Germline loops: CDR1 SGHNT, CDR2 YYREEE (reference sequence). The CDR3 totals 16 residues. CDR3 DNA sequence: TGTGCCAGCAGCTTGGACAGGGGGCTGACTAATGAAAAACTGTTTTTT. Its protein is CASSLDRGLTNEKLFF. The whole variable domain, remainder taken from reference TRBV5-4 and TRBJ1-4, is ETGVTQSPTHLIKTRGQQVTLRCSSQSGHNTVSWYQQALGQGPQFIFQYYREEENGRGNFPPRFSGLQFPNYSSELNVNALELDDSALYLCASSLDRGLTNEKLFFGSGTQLSVL.

The CDR3 region is CASSYQESTDTQYF. In DNA form, the CDR3 reads TGTGCCAGCAGCTACCAAGAGAGCACAGATACGCAGTATTTT. V gene TRBV11-2 combines with J gene TRBJ2-3, with no clear D. Trimming stripped 4 bases from V and 0 bases from J, with 8 bases between. This CDR3 has 14 amino acids. In germline, CDR1 is SGHAT, CDR2 FQNNGV.

The rearrangement uses TRBV19 and TRBJ1-3, with D possibly being TRBD1 (5 bases). Germline loops: CDR1 LNHDA, CDR2 SQIVND (reference sequence). This CDR3 is 13 amino acids long. V shed 10 bases and J shed 4 bases, with 14 bases lying between them. Here the CDR3 reads CATGRDPGNTIYF. The CDR3 nucleotides are TGTGCCACCGGCCGGGACCCCGGAAACACCATATATTTT.

The chain has TRBV10-1 and TRBJ2-1; D unclear. Germline values: CDR1 WNHNN, CDR2 SYGVQD (reference sequence). V was clipped by 4 bases and J by 7 bases, with 20 bases between them. The CDR3 sequence is 16 residues long. The DNA for the CDR3 is TGCGCCAGCAGTGCGTTCCGGGTCCCCGTTGGGAATGAGCAGTTCTTC. This gives the protein CASSAFRVPVGNEQFF.

The V gene is TRBV30, the J gene TRBJ2-4, with D possibly matching TRBD1 (5 bases). V was pared by 2 bases and J by 0 bases, with 11 bases between. The CDR3 has 15 amino acids. Germline V lookup: CDR1 GTSNPN, CDR2 SVGIG (reference sequence). This CDR3 reads CAWSQPGLAKNIQYF. The CDR3 DNA reads as TGTGCCTGGAGTCAGCCAGGGCTAGCCAAAAACATTCAGTACTTC. Complete variable domain (other parts from reference TRBV30 and TRBJ2-4): SQTIHQWPATLVQPVGSPLSLECTVEGTSNPNLYWYRQAAGRGLQLLFYSVGIGQISSEVPQNLSASRPQDRQFILSSKKLLLSDSGFYLCAWSQPGLAKNIQYFGAGTRLSVL.

The chain recombines TRBV7-2 with TRBJ2-5; possible D gene TRBD1, 6 bases. V lost 4 bases, J lost 1 base, and 16 bases lay in between. Germline V gives CDR1 SGHTA, CDR2 FQGNSA. CDR3 length: 16 amino acids. The CDR3 here is CASSSGAGTLQETQYF. CDR3 nucleotide sequence: TGTGCCAGCAGCTCAGGGGCCGGGACGCTCCAAGAGACCCAGTACTTC.

The chain links TRBV23-1 to TRBJ1-5; no definite D call. TRBV23-1 is annotated as an ORF whose role is uncertain. The CDR3 spans 14 residues. V dropped 4 bases and J dropped 6 bases, with 13 bases sitting between them. The CDR3 protein is CASSLLDSPQPQHF. Here the CDR3 DNA reads TGCGCCAGCAGTCTGTTAGATTCCCCTCAGCCCCAGCATTTT.

The rearrangement joins TRBV2 to TRBJ2-5; D is ambiguous. The germline CDR1 and CDR2 sequences are SNHLY and FYNNEI. The CDR3 totals 11 residues. The V and J ends lost 6 bases and 5 bases respectively, with 7 bases between them. This CDR3 reads CASSKLETQYF. The DNA for the CDR3 is TGTGCCAGCAGCAAGTTGGAGACCCAGTACTTC.

The table lists this clone with a count of one. The V and J genes are TRBV11-3 and TRBJ1-1; 12 bases are shared with TRBD1. CDR3 size: 20 residues. Per the germline V gene, CDR1 is SGHNT and CDR2 is YENEEA. Trimming at V came to 7 bases and at J to 0 bases, leaving 18 bases not matched to a gene. CDR3 protein: CASTRDRGRGWTILNTEAFF. The CDR3 nucleotides are TGTGCCAGCACCAGGGACAGGGGGCGCGGGTGGACAATCTTGAACACTGAAGCTTTCTTT.

The chain carries TRBV27 and TRBJ2-3; 7 bases align to TRBD1. This CDR3 contains 14 residues. V was pared by 1 base and J by 5 bases, with 3 bases of the junction left unmatched. Germline loops: CDR1 MNHEY, CDR2 SMNVEV (reference sequence). As DNA, the CDR3 is TGTGCCAGCAGTTTATTGTCAGGGGGAGATACGCAGTATTTT. It specifies CASSLLSGGDTQYF.

The rearrangement joins TRBV11-3 to TRBJ2-4, with D unresolved. Germline V gene lookup returns CDR1 SGHNT and CDR2 YENEEA. This CDR3 spans 15 amino acids. Trimming took off 3 bases at V and 3 bases at J, with 12 bases between the two ends. The DNA of the CDR3 is TGTGCCAGCAGCTTTTTGGAAAGGAGCAAAAACATTCAGTACTTC. Amino acids: CASSFLERSKNIQYF. Together with reference TRBV11-3 and TRBJ2-4, the CDR3 gives the full variable domain: EAGVVQSPRYKIIEKKQPVAFWCNPISGHNTLYWYLQNLGQGPELLIRYENEEAVDDSQLPKDRFSAERLKGVDSTLKIQPAELGDSAVYLCASSFLERSKNIQYFGAGTRLSVL.

The rearrangement uses TRBV9 and TRBJ1-1; D is undetermined. Germline-derived CDR1 and CDR2 are SGDLS and YYNGEE. V lost 0 bases and J lost 2, with 8 bases in between. This CDR3 has 14 residues. CDR3 sequence (DNA): TGTGCCAGCAGCGTAGACGTGGTAAACACTGAAGCTTTCTTT. It is translated as CASSVDVVNTEAFF. Full variable domain (rest looked up from reference TRBV9 and TRBJ1-1): DSGVTQTPKHLITATGQRVTLRCSPRSGDLSVYWYQQSLDQGLQFLIQYYNGEERAKGNILERFSAQQFPDLHSELNLSSLELGDSALYFCASSVDVVNTEAFFGQGTRLTVV.

This chain links TRBV4-2 with TRBJ2-5, with 10 bases identical to TRBD2. The CDR3 totals 15 residues. The trim removed 0 bases at V and 2 bases at J, leaving 0 bases unmatched. Germline V gene sequence: CDR1 LGHNA, CDR2 YNFKEQ. CDR3 in amino acids: CASSQDSGRQETQYF. Written as DNA, the CDR3 is TGTGCCAGCAGCCAAGATAGCGGGAGGCAAGAGACCCAGTACTTC.

The chain is built from TRBV11-3 and TRBJ2-1; D is unclear. V shed 5 bases and J shed 6 bases, with 20 bases lying between them. Germline CDR1 SGHNT, CDR2 YENEEA. The CDR3 is made up of 16 amino acids. In DNA form, the CDR3 reads TGTGCCAGCAGCCCCGATTTGTGGGGTCGCGCCAATGAGCAGTTCTTC. It codes for CASSPDLWGRANEQFF.

The V call is TRBV18, the J call TRBJ1-6; 7 bases agree with TRBD1. The CDR3 loop spans 13 amino acids. J lost 9 bases, V lost 8 bases, and 7 bases had no gene match. Looked up from germline, CDR1 is KGHSH and CDR2 is LQKENI. The CDR3 reads CASQGGPTSPLHF. The CDR3 DNA reads TGTGCCAGCCAGGGGGGGCCTACTTCACCCCTCCACTTT.

This clone occurred once. The J gene is TRBJ1-3, the V gene TRBV6-5; D remains ambiguous. V lost 6 bases and J lost 8, with 11 bases in between. Germline V gives CDR1 MNHEY, CDR2 SVGAGI. CDR3 length: 12 amino acids. The CDR3 bases are TGTGCCAGCAGAGGGTGGCAGGACACCATATATTTT. Its protein product is CASRGWQDTIYF.

This clone appeared once. The chain has TRBV4-2 and TRBJ2-3; a weak D match, TRBD1 (5 bases). The germline V gene has CDR1 LGHNA and CDR2 YNFKEQ. This CDR3 comprises 15 residues. Trimming took off 0 bases at V and 3 bases at J, with 10 bases between the two ends. The CDR3 DNA reads TGTGCCAGCAGCCAAGATCCGGACAATACAGATACGCAGTATTTT. Its protein is CASSQDPDNTDTQYF.

The J gene is TRBJ2-1, the V gene TRBV18; perhaps TRBD2 as D (5 bases). The CDR3 runs 16 residues. Germline assignment: CDR1 KGHSH and CDR2 LQKENI. Trimming left V 0 bases short and J 4 bases short, with 13 bases between. The DNA of the CDR3 is TGTGCCAGCTCACCACCGGGAATTAGCGCGTACAATGAGCAGTTCTTC. Translation gives CASSPPGISAYNEQFF. The complete variable domain, with remaining parts taken from reference TRBV18 and TRBJ2-1, reads NAGVMQNPRHLVRRRGQEARLRCSPMKGHSHVYWYRQLPEEGLKFMVYLQKENIIDESGMPKERFSAEFPKEGPSILRIQQVVRGDSAAYFCASSPPGISAYNEQFFGPGTRLTVL.

The chain couples TRBV7-9 to TRBJ1-2; the D is unclear. Trimming left V 5 bases short and J 6 bases short, with 13 bases between. There are 13 residues in the CDR3. Germline assignment: CDR1 SEHNR and CDR2 FQNEAQ (reference sequence). The CDR3 DNA sequence: TGTGCCAGCAGCATGCAGGCAGAAAATGGCTACACCTTC. Translation gives CASSMQAENGYTF.

The chain combines TRBV5-1 with TRBJ2-3; TRBD2 agrees at 15 bases. Germline V gene lookup returns CDR1 SGHRS and CDR2 YFSETQ. The CDR3 contains 17 residues. V shed 3 bases and J 2 bases; nucleotides not matched to a gene: 4. The CDR3 spells CASSWRTSGRATDTQYF. The CDR3 DNA reads as TGCGCCAGCAGCTGGAGGACTAGCGGGAGGGCCACAGATACGCAGTATTTT.

The V gene is TRBV9, the J gene TRBJ2-5; D ambiguous. Germline V gene data show CDR1 as SGDLS and CDR2 as YYNGEE. The CDR3 covers 16 residues. The ends were cut back, 0 bases at V and 5 bases at J, with 17 bases in the middle. CDR3 protein: CASSVGEGGYSETQYF. In nucleotides, the CDR3 is TGTGCCAGCAGCGTAGGGGAAGGTGGCTACAGCGAGACCCAGTACTTC.

This clone appeared a few times. The chain links TRBV4-1 to TRBJ2-3; the D gene is possibly TRBD1 (5 bases). Germline V lookup: CDR1 MGHRA, CDR2 YSYEKL. With 1 base removed from V and 0 bases from J, the gap between germline ends came to 8 bases. This CDR3 has 15 residues. CDR3 in amino acids: CASSQGQLSTDTQYF. The CDR3 bases are TGCGCCAGCAGCCAAGGACAGTTAAGCACAGATACGCAGTATTTT.

The chain uses TRBV28 and TRBJ1-2; no firm D call. V lost 4 bases, J lost 7 bases, and 7 bases lay in between. The length of the CDR3 is 11 residues. In germline, CDR1 is MDHEN, CDR2 SYDVKM. Here the CDR3 DNA reads TGTGCCAGCAGTTCCCCAGTTGGCTACACCTTC. This encodes CASSSPVGYTF.

The rearrangement links TRBV4-1 to TRBJ2-7; 8 nucleotides line up with TRBD2. CDR1 and CDR2 (germline): MGHRA, YSYEKL. The trim removed 1 base at V and 2 bases at J, leaving 7 bases unmatched. CDR3 size: 16 residues. The CDR3 loop reads CASSQGGGRSPYEQYF. The CDR3 DNA is TGCGCCAGCAGCCAAGGCGGCGGGAGGTCACCCTACGAGCAGTACTTC.

V is TRBV28 and J is TRBJ2-1; TRBD1 matches 10 bases. There are 13 residues in the CDR3. Trimming took 5 bases from V and 9 from J; bases not matched to a gene: 4. The germline CDR1 and CDR2 sequences are MDHEN and SYDVKM. The CDR3 coding sequence is TGTGCCAGCAGTCCGGGACAGGGGACTGAGCAGTTCTTC. Translated: CASSPGQGTEQFF.